This entry lists 25 T cell receptor beta chains sequenced from one sample in a study of identical twins. TCRdb redid the calling of the 5' RACE reads with MiXCR, one entry per CDR3 protein. The sample yields 520,000 or so distinct CDR3 sequences, 20% to 25% seen once. These sequences were also reported in another study, on T cells expressing NK-cell markers.

Input material: CD4+ T cells sorted from blood. These receptors were taken from a woman between 18 and 29 years old in good health.

The sample holds a few counts of this clonotype. This chain joins TRBV5-1 and TRBJ2-2; possibly TRBD2 for D (6 bases). Germline V CDR1 and CDR2: SGHRS, YFSETQ. V gave up 5 bases and J gave up 3 bases, with 14 bases separating them. The CDR3 covers 15 residues. The DNA for the CDR3 is TGCGCCAGCAGTGCGTCCGGGAGACACACCGGGGAGCTGTTTTTT. The encoded protein is CASSASGRHTGELFF. Supplemented by reference TRBV5-1 and TRBJ2-2, the full variable domain reads KAGVTQTPRYLIKTRGQQVTLSCSPISGHRSVSWYQQTPGQGLQFLFEYFSETQRNKGNFPGRFSGRQFSNSRSEMNVSTLELGDSALYLCASSASGRHTGELFFGEGSRLTVL.

This clonotype has only a few counts. J is TRBJ2-1 and V is TRBV7-9; the D is unclear. Trimming took 2 bases from V and 9 from J, leaving 5 bases between them. The CDR3 is 11 amino acids. The germline V gene has CDR1 SEHNR and CDR2 FQNEAQ (reference sequence). As DNA, the CDR3 is TGTGCCAGCAGCTTAACGGGTGAGCAGTTCTTC. Translation: CASSLTGEQFF.

In this sample, this clonotype turned up a few times. The chain joins TRBV10-3 to TRBJ2-7; D might be TRBD2 (6 bases). Trimming removed 6 bases from V and 7 bases from J, with 19 bases in between. The CDR3 is made up of 14 amino acids. Per germline, CDR1 ENHRY and CDR2 SYGVKD. The CDR3, as DNA: TGTGCCATCAGAGTGGGGGGAAGCGCGGGAGAGCAGTACTTC. Its translation is CAIRVGGSAGEQYF.

This chain joins TRBV6-5 and TRBJ2-5; D is perhaps TRBD1 (7 bases). The CDR3 is 16 amino acids. Germline assignment: CDR1 MNHEY and CDR2 SVGAGI. V was pared by 7 bases and J by 3 bases, with 21 bases between. As DNA, the CDR3 is TGTGCCAGCATTAAGGGGGCAGGGGGGACGAAAGAGACCCAGTACTTC. Its translation is CASIKGAGGTKETQYF.

This clonotype has just a few counts. V is TRBV20-1 and J is TRBJ2-7; a weak D match, TRBD2 (6 bases). The germline CDR1 and CDR2 sequences are DFQATT and SNEGSKA (reference sequence). V lost 1 base to trimming and J lost 1 base, with 11 bases between them. The CDR3 consists of 14 residues. The CDR3 DNA reads TGCAGTGCTAGAGTAGTAGCGGCGTCCTACGAGCAGTACTTC. Translation gives CSARVVAASYEQYF.

The rearrangement uses TRBV27 and TRBJ2-7, with a weak D call TRBD1 (6 bases). Germline V lookup: CDR1 MNHEY, CDR2 SMNVEV (reference sequence). V was pared by 2 bases and J by 2 bases, with 13 bases between. The CDR3 contains 15 residues. The CDR3 bases are TGTGCCAGCAGTTTAGGCAGGGGAAAAACCTACGAGCAGTACTTC. Translated, it gives CASSLGRGKTYEQYF.

Ten or more counts support this clonotype. The rearrangement uses TRBV12-3 or TRBV12-4 and TRBJ1-2; the D is unclear. V was shortened by 3 bases and J by 8 bases, with 13 bases between the two germline ends. The CDR3 contains 13 residues. CDR3 in DNA: TGTGCCAGCAGTTTCACGGGATCTAGGGGCTACACCTTC. The encoded protein is CASSFTGSRGYTF.

The genes are TRBV7-3 and TRBJ2-3; 9 bases are a match to TRBD2. Germline V gives CDR1 SGHTA, CDR2 FQGTGA. The CDR3 contains 16 residues. Trimming removed 4 bases from V and 1 base from J; junction bases left unmatched: 6. CDR3 bases: TGTGCCAGCAGCTCAATAGCGGGGGCCCGCACAGATACGCAGTATTTT. Encoded protein: CASSSIAGARTDTQYF.

DNA of the CDR3: TGCGCCAGCAGCCAAGAACGGCTACTAGCGGGGAGTGGGGGCACCGGGGAGCTGTTTTTT. It is translated as CASSQERLLAGSGGTGELFF. V gene TRBV4-3 combines with J gene TRBJ2-2; 10 bases map to TRBD2. Losses at the gene ends were 0 bases for V and 4 bases for J; bases not matched to a gene: 14. The germline V gene encodes CDR1 LGHNA and CDR2 YSLEER. There are 20 residues in the CDR3.

V is TRBV10-3 and J is TRBJ1-1; TRBD1 might be the D (5 bases). Germline CDR1 reads ENHRY; CDR2 reads SYGVKD. V was trimmed by 7 bases and J by 4 bases, leaving 16 bases between them. The CDR3 has 14 residues. The CDR3 reads CAITGTARGTEAFF. The CDR3 bases are TGTGCCATCACCGGGACGGCTAGGGGCACTGAAGCTTTCTTT.

This CDR3 reads CASSVNVQNQETQYF. CDR3 DNA sequence: TGTGCCAGCAGCGTAAACGTCCAGAACCAAGAGACCCAGTACTTC. This chain uses TRBV9 with TRBJ2-5; D unclear. CDR3 length: 15 residues. The germline V gene encodes CDR1 SGDLS and CDR2 YYNGEE. The V gene lost 1 base and the J gene lost 0 bases, with 10 bases spanning the gap. The full variable domain, its missing parts supplied by reference TRBV9 and TRBJ2-5, is DSGVTQTPKHLITATGQRVTLRCSPRSGDLSVYWYQQSLDQGLQFLIQYYNGEERAKGNILERFSAQQFPDLHSELNLSSLELGDSALYFCASSVNVQNQETQYFGPGTRLLVL.

This chain connects TRBV4-3 to TRBJ2-2; D is perhaps TRBD1 (5 bases). The V end was cut by 4 bases, the J end by 0 bases, with 12 bases between. Germline CDR1 is LGHNA and CDR2 is YSLEER. The CDR3 sequence is 16 residues long. The CDR3 reads CASSPQTDTNTGELFF. CDR3 in DNA: TGCGCCAGCAGCCCACAGACGGACACGAACACCGGGGAGCTGTTTTTT.

The chain uses TRBV7-9 and TRBJ2-2; 7 bases agree with TRBD1. V was pared by 2 bases and J by 5 bases, with 2 bases of the junction left unmatched. Germline V CDR1 and CDR2: SEHNR, FQNEAQ (reference sequence). The CDR3 runs 14 residues. CDR3 DNA: TGTGCCAGCAGCTTAAACAGGGGAACCGGGGAGCTGTTTTTT. This gives the protein CASSLNRGTGELFF.

The V call is TRBV5-1, the J call TRBJ1-1; D perhaps matches TRBD1 (6 bases). CDR3 length: 15 residues. Germline CDR1 SGHRS, CDR2 YFSETQ. V was cut by 7 bases and J by 5 bases, with 21 bases left in between. The CDR3 DNA reads as TGCGCCAGCGTCCTCGAGGGGGGAGGTCGGACTGAAGCTTTCTTT. Its translation: CASVLEGGGRTEAFF.

This clonotype appeared a few times. V gene TRBV4-3 combines with J gene TRBJ2-7, with TRBD1 matching over 9 bases. The CDR3 consists of 17 residues. CDR1 and CDR2 from the germline V gene are LGHNA and YSLEER. Unmatched junction bases numbered 8, after V lost 0 bases and J lost 2 bases. Here the CDR3 DNA reads TGCGCCAGCAGCCAAGATAAAAAGGGACAGGGAGCCTACGAGCAGTACTTC. It is translated as CASSQDKKGQGAYEQYF.

This clonotype has just a few counts. The V call is TRBV20-1, the J call TRBJ2-7; 8 positions agree with TRBD2. CDR3 size: 12 residues. Germline V gene sequence: CDR1 DFQATT, CDR2 SNEGSKA (reference sequence). V shed 5 bases and J 7 bases; nucleotides not matched to a gene: 7. The CDR3 nucleotides read TGCAGTGCTTCGGCGGGGGGCTGGGAGCAGTACTTC. This codes for CSASAGGWEQYF.

This clonotype was detected a few times. The chain joins TRBV4-1 to TRBJ1-4, with unresolved D. Trimming removed 1 base from V and 8 bases from J, with 8 bases in between. The CDR3 extends over 13 amino acids. Germline loops: CDR1 MGHRA, CDR2 YSYEKL. The CDR3 DNA follows: TGCGCCAGCAGCCAAGGAGGAGAGGAAAAACTGTTTTTT. Protein sequence: CASSQGGEEKLFF.

At least ten counts were recorded for this clonotype. The chain combines TRBV2 with TRBJ2-7; weak D call: TRBD2 (5 bases). V lost 4 bases, J lost 3 bases, and 10 bases lay in between. This CDR3 spans 13 amino acids. Germline values: CDR1 SNHLY, CDR2 FYNNEI. The CDR3 DNA is TGTGCCAGCAGTGTAGGAGGAGGCTACGAGCAGTACTTC. It translates to CASSVGGGYEQYF. The variable domain in full, with the rest retrieved from reference TRBV2 and TRBJ2-7, is EPEVTQTPSHQVTQMGQEVILRCVPISNHLYFYWYRQILGQKVEFLVSFYNNEISEKSEIFDDQFSVERPDGSNFTLKIRSTKLEDSAMYFCASSVGGGYEQYFGPGTRLTVT.

This clonotype was observed once. The chain links TRBV20-1 to TRBJ2-7, with unresolved D. This CDR3 has 14 residues. The germline V gene encodes CDR1 DFQATT and CDR2 SNEGSKA (reference sequence). The V and J ends lost 6 bases and 3 bases respectively, with 18 bases between them. The CDR3 sequence: CSARTELAYYEQYF. DNA for the CDR3: TGCAGTGCAAGGACGGAGCTGGCGTACTACGAGCAGTACTTC.

This clonotype was seen repeatedly, ten times or more. The V and J genes are TRBV5-5 and TRBJ2-5; 10 positions match TRBD1. With 5 bases clipped from V and 0 bases from J, the junction kept 10 bases outside the gene matches. Germline lookup yields CDR1 SGHKS and CDR2 YYEKEE (reference sequence). The CDR3 is 17 amino acids. The chain's CDR3 is CASRFGQGGTYQETQYF. The CDR3 nucleotides read TGTGCCAGCAGATTCGGACAGGGGGGCACTTACCAAGAGACCCAGTACTTC.

The chain couples TRBV13 to TRBJ2-7, with TRBD2 identical over 12 bases. CDR3 length: 17 residues. V dropped 5 bases and J dropped 2; count of bases not matched to a gene: 10. The germline gives CDR1 PRHDT, CDR2 FYEKMQ (reference sequence). The chain's CDR3 is CASSNRLAGDNAYEQYF. DNA of the CDR3: TGTGCCAGCAGCAATCGACTAGCGGGGGATAACGCCTACGAGCAGTACTTC.

The chain links TRBV6-5 to TRBJ1-2, with 9 bases identical to TRBD1. The V gene's germline CDR1 is MNHEY and CDR2 SVGAGI. The junction had 8 bases not matched to a gene; V was cut back by 4 bases and J by 2 bases. This CDR3 is built from 16 residues. This chain's CDR3 is CASSSAPGTGNYGYTF. For the CDR3, the DNA is TGTGCCAGCAGTTCCGCCCCCGGGACAGGGAACTATGGCTACACCTTC.

The CDR3 is CASSSWTAEDTQYF. In DNA form, the CDR3 reads TGTGCCAGCAGTTCCTGGACAGCTGAGGATACGCAGTATTTT. The chain joins TRBV12-3 or TRBV12-4 to TRBJ2-3, with D possibly TRBD1 on 6 matching bases. The V gene lost 4 bases and the J gene lost 6 bases, with 14 bases spanning the gap. The CDR3 is 14 amino acids.

The V call is TRBV7-2, the J call TRBJ2-7; 8 bases line up with TRBD1. After removal of 5 bases from V and 1 base from J, the junction contained 7 bases not matched to a gene. CDR3 size: 15 residues. Looked up from germline, CDR1 is SGHTA and CDR2 is FQGNSA. The CDR3 DNA is TGTGCCAGCAGCCCGGCCTGGGACAGGTCCTACGAGCAGTACTTC. Protein sequence: CASSPAWDRSYEQYF.

The J gene is TRBJ1-1, the V gene TRBV30; no clear D. V was pared by 3 bases and J by 4 bases, with 9 bases between. The CDR3 is 12 residues long. Germline CDR1 reads GTSNPN; CDR2 reads SVGIG (reference sequence). CDR3 DNA: TGTGCCTGGAGCCGAGTAGGCACTGAAGCTTTCTTT. This encodes CAWSRVGTEAFF. Drawing the rest from reference TRBV30 and TRBJ1-1, the complete variable domain is SQTIHQWPATLVQPVGSPLSLECTVEGTSNPNLYWYRQAAGRGLQLLFYSVGIGQISSEVPQNLSASRPQDRQFILSSKKLLLSDSGFYLCAWSRVGTEAFFGQGTRLTVV.